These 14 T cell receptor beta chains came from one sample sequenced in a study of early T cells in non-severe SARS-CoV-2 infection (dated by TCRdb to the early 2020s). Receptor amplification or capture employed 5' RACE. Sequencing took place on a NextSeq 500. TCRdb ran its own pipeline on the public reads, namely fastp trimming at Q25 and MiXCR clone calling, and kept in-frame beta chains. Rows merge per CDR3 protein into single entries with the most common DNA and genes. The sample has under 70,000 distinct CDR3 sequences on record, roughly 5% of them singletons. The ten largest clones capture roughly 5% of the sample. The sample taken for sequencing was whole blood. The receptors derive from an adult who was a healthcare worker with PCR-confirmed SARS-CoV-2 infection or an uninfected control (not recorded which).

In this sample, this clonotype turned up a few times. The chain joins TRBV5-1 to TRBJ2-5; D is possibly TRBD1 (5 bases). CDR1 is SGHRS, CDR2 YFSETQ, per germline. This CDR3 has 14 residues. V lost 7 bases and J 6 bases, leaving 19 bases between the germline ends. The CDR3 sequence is CASGPSGSGQTQYF. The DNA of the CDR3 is TGCGCCAGCGGCCCTTCAGGGTCCGGACAGACCCAGTACTTC.

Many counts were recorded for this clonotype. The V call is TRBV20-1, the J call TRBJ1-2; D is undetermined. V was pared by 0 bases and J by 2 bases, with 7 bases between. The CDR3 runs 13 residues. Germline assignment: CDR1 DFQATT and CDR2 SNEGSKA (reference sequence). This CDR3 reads CSARDPENYGYTF. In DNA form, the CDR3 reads TGCAGTGCTAGAGATCCAGAGAACTATGGCTACACCTTC.

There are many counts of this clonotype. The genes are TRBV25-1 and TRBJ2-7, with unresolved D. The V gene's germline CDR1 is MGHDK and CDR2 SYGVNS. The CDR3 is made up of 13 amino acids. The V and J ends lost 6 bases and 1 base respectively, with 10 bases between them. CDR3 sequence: CASRNPGSYEQYF. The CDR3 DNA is TGTGCCAGCAGAAACCCAGGATCCTACGAGCAGTACTTC.

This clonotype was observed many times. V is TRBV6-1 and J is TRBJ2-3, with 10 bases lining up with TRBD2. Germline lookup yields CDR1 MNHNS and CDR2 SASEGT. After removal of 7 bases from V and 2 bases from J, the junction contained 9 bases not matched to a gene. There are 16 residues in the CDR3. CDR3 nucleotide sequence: TGTGCCAGCACCAAGCGGGAGGGCCTCAACACAGATACGCAGTATTTT. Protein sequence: CASTKREGLNTDTQYF.

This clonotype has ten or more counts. CDR3 sequence reads: CASSFYGELFF. CDR3 nucleotide sequence: TGTGCCAGCAGTTTCTATGGGGAGCTGTTTTTT. The chain is built from TRBV28 and TRBJ2-2, with unresolved D. The length of the CDR3 is 11 residues. The germline V gene has CDR1 MDHEN and CDR2 SYDVKM. Trimming took 3 bases from V and 8 from J, leaving 4 bases between them.

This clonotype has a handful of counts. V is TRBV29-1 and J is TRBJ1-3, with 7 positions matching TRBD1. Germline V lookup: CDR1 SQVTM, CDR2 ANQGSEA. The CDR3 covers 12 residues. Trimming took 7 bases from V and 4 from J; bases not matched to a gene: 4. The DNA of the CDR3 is TGCAGCGCGGCGACAGGGGGAAACACCATATATTTT. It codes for CSAATGGNTIYF.

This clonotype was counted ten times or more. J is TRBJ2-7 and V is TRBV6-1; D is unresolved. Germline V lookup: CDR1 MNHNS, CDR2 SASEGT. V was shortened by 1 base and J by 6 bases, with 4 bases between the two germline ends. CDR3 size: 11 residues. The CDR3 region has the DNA TGTGCCAGCAGTGAAGACACCGAGCAGTACTTC. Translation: CASSEDTEQYF.

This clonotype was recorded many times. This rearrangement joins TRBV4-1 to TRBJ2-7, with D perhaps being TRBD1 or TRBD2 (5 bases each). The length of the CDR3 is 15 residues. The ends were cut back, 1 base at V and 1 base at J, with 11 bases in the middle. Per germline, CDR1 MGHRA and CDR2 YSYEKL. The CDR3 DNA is TGCGCCAGCAGCCAAGGTTGGGACGGATCCTACGAGCAGTACTTC. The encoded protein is CASSQGWDGSYEQYF.

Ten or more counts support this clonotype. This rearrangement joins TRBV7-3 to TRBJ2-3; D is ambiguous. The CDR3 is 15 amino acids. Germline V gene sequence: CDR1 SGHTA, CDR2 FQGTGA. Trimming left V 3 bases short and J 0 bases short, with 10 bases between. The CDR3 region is CASSFDPASTDTQYF. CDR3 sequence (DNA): TGTGCCAGCAGCTTCGACCCGGCTAGCACAGATACGCAGTATTTT.

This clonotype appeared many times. The chain's CDR3 is CASSRTEFYGYTF. CDR3 DNA: TGTGCCAGCAGCCGGACCGAATTCTATGGCTACACCTTC. The gene calls are TRBV12-3 or TRBV12-4 and TRBJ1-2; D not certain. The germline V and J ends were trimmed by 6 bases and 4 bases, with 12 bases remaining between them. This CDR3 contains 13 residues.

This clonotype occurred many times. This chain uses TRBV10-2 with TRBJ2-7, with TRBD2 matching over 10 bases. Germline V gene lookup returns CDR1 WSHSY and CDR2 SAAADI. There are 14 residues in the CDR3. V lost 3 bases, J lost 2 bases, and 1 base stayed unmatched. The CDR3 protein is CASSDLAGAYEQYF. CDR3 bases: TGCGCCAGCAGTGACCTAGCGGGGGCCTACGAGCAGTACTTC.

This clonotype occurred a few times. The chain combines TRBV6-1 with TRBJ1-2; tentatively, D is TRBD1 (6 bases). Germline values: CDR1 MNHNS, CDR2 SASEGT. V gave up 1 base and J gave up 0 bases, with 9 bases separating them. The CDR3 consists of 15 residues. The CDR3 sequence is CASSEGAGANYGYTF. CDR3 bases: TGTGCCAGCAGTGAAGGGGCAGGGGCTAACTATGGCTACACCTTC.

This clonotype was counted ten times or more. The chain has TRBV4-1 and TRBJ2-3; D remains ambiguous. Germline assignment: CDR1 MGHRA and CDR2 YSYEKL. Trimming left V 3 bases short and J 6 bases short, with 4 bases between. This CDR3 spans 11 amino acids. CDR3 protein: CASSQGDTQYF. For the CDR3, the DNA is TGCGCCAGCAGCCAGGGGGATACGCAGTATTTT.

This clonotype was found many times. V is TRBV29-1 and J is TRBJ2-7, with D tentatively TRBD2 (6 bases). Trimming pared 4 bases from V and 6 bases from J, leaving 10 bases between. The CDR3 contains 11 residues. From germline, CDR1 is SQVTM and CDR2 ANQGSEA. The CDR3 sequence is CSVAQGGEQYF. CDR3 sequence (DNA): TGCAGCGTTGCCCAGGGAGGCGAGCAGTACTTC.